The clone carrying this T cell receptor beta chain turned up a few times. Method: immunoSEQ multiplex PCR; TCRdb's copy keeps in-frame clones and lacks some. The sample lists 300,000 to 350,000 clones; 87% were seen once. CDR1 and CDR2 from the germline V gene are SGHRS and YFSETQ. Trimming stripped 3 bases from V and 1 base from J, with 14 bases between. The CDR3 sequence is 15 residues long. The record originates from a study of blood T cell repertoires in COVID-19. Study summary: COVID-19 samples collected from the United States, Italy and Spain covered acute and convalescent phases.

The chain uses TRBV5-1 and TRBJ2-7; TRBD1 might be the D (5 bases). This TCR derives from a woman in her forties or fifties with COVID-19, enrolled during active disease. The sequencing sample was made of peripheral blood. The CDR3 bases are TGCGCCAGCAGCTGGGGTAGGGGCAGGTCCTACGAGCAGTACTTC. Protein sequence: CASSWGRGRSYEQYF. Variable domain in full (rest from reference TRBV5-1 and TRBJ2-7): KAGVTQTPRYLIKTRGQQVTLSCSPISGHRSVSWYQQTPGQGLQFLFEYFSETQRNKGNFPGRFSGRQFSNSRSEMNVSTLELGDSALYLCASSWGRGRSYEQYFGPGTRLTVT.